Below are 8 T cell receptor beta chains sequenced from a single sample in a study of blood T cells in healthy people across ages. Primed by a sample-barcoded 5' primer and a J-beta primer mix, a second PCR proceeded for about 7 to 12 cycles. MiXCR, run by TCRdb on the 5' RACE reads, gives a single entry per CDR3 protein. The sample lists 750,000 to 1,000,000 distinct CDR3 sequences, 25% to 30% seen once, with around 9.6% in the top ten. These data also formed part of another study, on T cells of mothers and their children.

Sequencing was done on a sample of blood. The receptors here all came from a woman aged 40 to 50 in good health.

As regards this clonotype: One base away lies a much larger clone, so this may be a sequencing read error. CDR3: CSRLSGTDNGYTF. The CDR3 DNA sequence: TGCAGCCGCCTGTCCGGGACAGATAATGGCTACACCTTC. This rearrangement joins TRBV29-1 to TRBJ1-2; TRBD1 matches 7 bases. Germline V gives CDR1 SQVTM, CDR2 ANQGSEA. With V trimmed by 8 bases and J by 6 bases, 12 bases remained unmatched. The CDR3 consists of 13 residues.

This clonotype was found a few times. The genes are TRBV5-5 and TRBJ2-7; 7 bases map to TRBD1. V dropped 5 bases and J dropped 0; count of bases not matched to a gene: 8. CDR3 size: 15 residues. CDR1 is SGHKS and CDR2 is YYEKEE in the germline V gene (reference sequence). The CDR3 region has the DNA TGTGCCAGCAGACTCGGACAGGCGGTCTCCTACGAGCAGTACTTC. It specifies CASRLGQAVSYEQYF.

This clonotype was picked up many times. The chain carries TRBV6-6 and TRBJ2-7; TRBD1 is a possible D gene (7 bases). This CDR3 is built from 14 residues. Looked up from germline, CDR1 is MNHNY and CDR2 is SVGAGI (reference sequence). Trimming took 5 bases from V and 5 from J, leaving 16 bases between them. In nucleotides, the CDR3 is TGTGCCAGCAGTCCCCAGGAGGGGGCTAACGAGCAGTACTTC. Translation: CASSPQEGANEQYF.

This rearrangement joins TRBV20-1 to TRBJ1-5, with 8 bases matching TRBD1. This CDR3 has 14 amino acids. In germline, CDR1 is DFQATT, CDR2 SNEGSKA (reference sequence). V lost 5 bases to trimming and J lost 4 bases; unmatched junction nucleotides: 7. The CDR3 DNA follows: TGCAGTGCTTCAACGGACAGGGTGAATCAGCCCCAGCATTTT. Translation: CSASTDRVNQPQHF.

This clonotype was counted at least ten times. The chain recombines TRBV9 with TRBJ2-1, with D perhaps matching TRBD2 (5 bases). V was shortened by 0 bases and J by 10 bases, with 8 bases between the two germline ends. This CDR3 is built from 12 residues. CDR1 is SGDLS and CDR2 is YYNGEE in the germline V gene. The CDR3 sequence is CASSVGVAEQFF. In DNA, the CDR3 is TGTGCCAGCAGCGTAGGGGTAGCGGAGCAGTTCTTC.

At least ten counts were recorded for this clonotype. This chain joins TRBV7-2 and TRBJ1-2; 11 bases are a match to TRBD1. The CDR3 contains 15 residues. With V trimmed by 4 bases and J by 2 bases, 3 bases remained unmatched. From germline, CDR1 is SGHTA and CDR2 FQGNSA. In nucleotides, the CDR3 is TGTGCCAGCAGCTACGGACAGGGGGCGAACTATGGCTACACCTTC. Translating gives CASSYGQGANYGYTF.

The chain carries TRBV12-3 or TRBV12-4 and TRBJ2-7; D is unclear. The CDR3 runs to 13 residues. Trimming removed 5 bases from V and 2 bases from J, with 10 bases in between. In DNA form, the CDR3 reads TGTGCCAGCAGTGAACGGAGCCCCTACGAGCAGTACTTC. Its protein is CASSERSPYEQYF.

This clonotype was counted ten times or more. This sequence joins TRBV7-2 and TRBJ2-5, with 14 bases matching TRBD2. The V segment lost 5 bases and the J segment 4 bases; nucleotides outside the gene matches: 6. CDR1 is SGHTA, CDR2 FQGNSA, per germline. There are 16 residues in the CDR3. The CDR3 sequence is CASSLGLAGGRETQYF. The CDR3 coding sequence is TGTGCCAGCAGCCTCGGACTAGCGGGGGGAAGAGAGACCCAGTACTTC.